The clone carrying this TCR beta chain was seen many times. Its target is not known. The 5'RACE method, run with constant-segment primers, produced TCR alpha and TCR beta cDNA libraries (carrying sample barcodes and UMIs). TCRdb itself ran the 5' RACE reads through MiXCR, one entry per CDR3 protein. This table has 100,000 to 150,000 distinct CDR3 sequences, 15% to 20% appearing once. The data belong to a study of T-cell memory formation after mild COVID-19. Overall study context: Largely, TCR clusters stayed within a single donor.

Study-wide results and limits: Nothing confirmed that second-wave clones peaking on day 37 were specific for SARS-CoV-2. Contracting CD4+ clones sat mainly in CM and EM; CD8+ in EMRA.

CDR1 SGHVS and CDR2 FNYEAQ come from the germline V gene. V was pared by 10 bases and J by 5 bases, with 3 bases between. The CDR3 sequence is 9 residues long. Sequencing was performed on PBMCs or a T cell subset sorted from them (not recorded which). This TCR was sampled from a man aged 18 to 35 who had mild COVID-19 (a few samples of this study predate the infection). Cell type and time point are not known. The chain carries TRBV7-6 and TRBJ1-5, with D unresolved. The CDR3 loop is CATDQPQHF. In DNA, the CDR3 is TGTGCCACCGATCAGCCCCAGCATTTT.